The subject of this entry is one TCR beta chain. Its antigen remains unknown. The data originate from a study of shared clonotypes between healthy human individuals. CDR1 is SGDLS and CDR2 is YYNGEE in the germline V gene. The ends were cut back, 4 bases at V and 3 bases at J, with 13 bases in the middle. This CDR3 is built from 14 residues. The study, taken as a whole, reports: Relative to their counterparts shared across all four donors, non-shared clonotypes exhibited diminished generation probabilities.

Only in-frame clones appear in the TCRdb table, and some are missing; sequencing was by immunoSEQ multiplex PCR. The table records 1.4 million or so clones, around 98.5% of them present only once. Sequencing was done on a sample of naive CD4+ T cells sorted from blood. Documented subset: CD45RA+ positively selected. The chain recombines TRBV9 with TRBJ1-2; TRBD1 is a possible D gene (5 bases). The receptor's source is a man aged 30 to 45 in good health. CDR3 DNA sequence: TGTGCCAGCAGCTCCCGGTGGGGCGACTATGGCTACACCTTC. Encoded protein: CASSSRWGDYGYTF.